The 19 T cell receptor beta chains given below trace back to one sample, sequenced in a study of T cells in Graves' hyperthyroidism and ophthalmopathy. There were TCR beta CDR3 regions amplified from RNA transcripts. First-round RT-PCR of the TCR CDR3 relied on the HTBI primer set. TCRdb re-derived calls from the multiplex PCR reads in MiXCR, one entry per CDR3 protein. The repertoire has 690,000 or so distinct CDR3 sequences, approximately 18% of them found once; the top ten carry over 15%. The specimen sequenced was blood. These receptors were taken from a woman in her 50s with Graves' hyperthyroidism that later progressed to Graves' ophthalmopathy.

On this clonotype: A much larger clone sits a single nucleotide away, making a read error possible. This CDR3 fails to terminate in the conserved phenylalanine or tryptophan, so it likely reflects a read error. The chain joins TRBV5-1 to TRBJ1-6; D is unresolved. The CDR3 extends over 15 amino acids. Germline CDR1 SGHRS, CDR2 YFSETQ. V was shortened by 4 bases and J by 8 bases, with 16 bases between the two germline ends. CDR3 loop: CASSTETEPYSPLHS. Here the CDR3 DNA reads TGCGCCAGCAGCACGGAGACGGAACCCTATTCACCCCTCCACTCT.

This clonotype has a count of ten or more. V is TRBV7-9 and J is TRBJ1-2; the D is unclear. The V end was cut by 8 bases, the J end by 6 bases, with 19 bases between. Germline values: CDR1 SEHNR, CDR2 FQNEAQ (reference sequence). The CDR3 is 14 residues long. The CDR3 here is CASLHSGRLNGYTF. The CDR3 DNA is TGTGCCAGCTTACATTCAGGAAGATTGAATGGCTACACCTTC.

The chain combines TRBV7-2 with TRBJ2-5; maybe TRBD2 (7 bases). Trimming removed 6 bases at V and 4 bases at J, with 21 bases between. Looked up from germline, CDR1 is SGHTA and CDR2 is FQGNSA. The CDR3 contains 16 residues. Here the CDR3 reads CASRVLYGGRGETQYF. The DNA for the CDR3 is TGTGCCAGCAGAGTTTTGTACGGGGGGCGGGGAGAGACCCAGTACTTC. The full variable domain, with the rest looked up from reference TRBV7-2 and TRBJ2-5, is GAGVSQSPSNKVTEKGKDVELRCDPISGHTALYWYRQSLGQGLEFLIYFQGNSAPDKSGLPSDRFSAERTGGSVSTLTIQRTQQEDSAVYLCASRVLYGGRGETQYFGPGTRLLVL.

The sample holds many counts of this clonotype. The rearrangement joins TRBV3-1 to TRBJ1-1; no definite D call. V lost 2 bases and J lost 1, with 8 bases in between. CDR1 is LGHDT and CDR2 is YNNKEL in the germline V gene (reference sequence). The CDR3 is made up of 14 amino acids. The CDR3 reads CASSQHRRNTEAFF. The CDR3 DNA is TGTGCCAGCAGCCAACATCGCCGGAACACTGAAGCTTTCTTT.

The table lists this clonotype with many counts. The chain uses TRBV5-1 and TRBJ2-1, with D tentatively TRBD2 (5 bases). Germline V lookup: CDR1 SGHRS, CDR2 YFSETQ. Trimming pared 4 bases from V and 4 bases from J, leaving 15 bases between. This CDR3 is built from 15 residues. The CDR3 DNA sequence: TGCGCCAGCAGCCCCTTACGGGGTGGTTACAATGAGCAGTTCTTC. Translating gives CASSPLRGGYNEQFF.

The chain links TRBV19 to TRBJ1-4; TRBD1 aligns across 7 bases. Per germline, CDR1 LNHDA and CDR2 SQIVND (reference sequence). The V and J ends lost 2 bases and 1 base, in that order; junction bases with no gene match: 4. CDR3 size: 16 residues. In nucleotides, the CDR3 is TGTGCCAGTAGTATACAAGGGGGCGAAACTAATGAAAAACTGTTTTTT. Its translation is CASSIQGGETNEKLFF.

This chain uses TRBV24-1 with TRBJ1-2; TRBD1 is a possible D gene (5 bases). CDR1 KGHDR and CDR2 SFDVKD come from the germline V gene. V shed 4 bases and J shed 5 bases, with 10 bases lying between them. There are 13 residues in the CDR3. CDR3 DNA: TGTGCCACCAGTGACCCCGAGGGGTATGGCTACACCTTC. It is translated as CATSDPEGYGYTF.

This chain joins TRBV20-1 and TRBJ1-5; weak D call: TRBD1 (6 bases). CDR3 size: 12 residues. The germline gives CDR1 DFQATT, CDR2 SNEGSKA (reference sequence). Trimming took off 6 bases at V and 9 bases at J, with 15 bases between the two ends. The CDR3 DNA is TGCAGTGCAAGGGGGACCGCCGGGCCCCAGCATTTT. Protein: CSARGTAGPQHF.

In this sample, this clonotype turned up many times. CDR3 protein: CASSLGQGEFGNTIYF. The CDR3 region has the DNA TGTGCCAGCAGCCTCGGACAGGGGGAATTTGGAAACACCATATATTTT. V and J are TRBV11-2 and TRBJ1-3; TRBD1 aligns across 10 bases. Germline trimming cut 5 bases from V and 3 bases from J; bases unmatched to any gene: 7. The CDR3 is 16 residues long. Germline V CDR1 and CDR2: SGHAT, FQNNGV.

Only a few counts were recorded for this clonotype. One end of the junction does not line up with germline, which may come from a read error. The V call is TRBV3-1, the J call TRBJ2-1; D perhaps matches TRBD1 (6 bases). This CDR3 region has 15 residues. Looked up from germline, CDR1 is LGHDT and CDR2 is YNNKEL (reference sequence). CDR3 nucleotides: TGTGCCAGCACCCAACTACAGGGCCTGTACAATGAGCAGTTCTTC. Amino acids: CASTQLQGLYNEQFF.

This clonotype was seen only a few times. The chain carries TRBV20-1 and TRBJ2-2; D is uncertain. The V end was cut by 1 base, the J end by 7 bases, with 10 bases between. Looked up from germline, CDR1 is DFQATT and CDR2 is SNEGSKA (reference sequence). This CDR3 contains 13 residues. Here the CDR3 DNA reads TGCAGTGCTAGAGGCGTTAGTAGCGGGGAGCTGTTTTTT. This codes for CSARGVSSGELFF.

This clonotype was counted between two and nine times. The chain has TRBV27 and TRBJ1-5; TRBD1 might be the D (6 bases). Germline CDR1 reads MNHEY; CDR2 reads SMNVEV (reference sequence). Trimming stripped 6 bases from V and 6 bases from J, with 15 bases between. This CDR3 is built from 14 residues. Written as DNA, the CDR3 is TGTGCCAGCAGACCCAACAGGGAAGGTCAGCCCCAGCATTTT. Residues: CASRPNREGQPQHF.

The rearrangement joins TRBV6-1 to TRBJ1-5; the match to TRBD1 covers 7 bases. The CDR3 contains 14 residues. J was trimmed by 3 bases and V by 6 bases; bases with no gene match: 5. Germline assignment: CDR1 MNHNS and CDR2 SASEGT. The CDR3 reads CASSQTGTNQPQHF. CDR3 bases: TGTGCCAGCAGCCAGACAGGGACCAATCAGCCCCAGCATTTT.

This rearrangement joins TRBV6-1 to TRBJ2-3; D is possibly TRBD2 (6 bases). The ends were cut back, 8 bases at V and 4 bases at J, with 16 bases in the middle. Looked up from germline, CDR1 is MNHNS and CDR2 is SASEGT. The CDR3 has 14 amino acids. This CDR3 reads CASLIAGRSDTQYF. The DNA of the CDR3 is TGTGCCAGCCTGATAGCAGGGAGGTCAGATACGCAGTATTTT.

CDR3 sequence: CAISEIDLETQYF. For the CDR3, the DNA is TGTGCCATCAGTGAGATAGATCTTGAGACCCAGTACTTC. The chain joins TRBV10-3 to TRBJ2-5; D call uncertain. The germline V gene has CDR1 ENHRY and CDR2 SYGVKD. V lost 2 bases to trimming and J lost 5 bases, with 9 bases between them. The CDR3 runs to 13 residues.

This clonotype was picked up a small number of times. The rearrangement uses TRBV12-5 and TRBJ1-1; D ambiguous. Germline CDR1 is LGHNT and CDR2 is FRNRAP. The CDR3 runs to 14 residues. V was pared by 4 bases and J by 8 bases, with 17 bases between. As DNA, the CDR3 is TGTGCTAGTGGTTACCGAAAAGAGGGCCTCGAAGCTTTCTTT. Its protein is CASGYRKEGLEAFF.

At least ten counts were recorded for this clonotype. V gene TRBV20-1 combines with J gene TRBJ2-1, with 8 bases fitting TRBD1. Germline trimming cut 3 bases from V and 6 bases from J; bases unmatched to any gene: 10. Germline assignment: CDR1 DFQATT and CDR2 SNEGSKA (reference sequence). The CDR3 covers 15 residues. The CDR3 protein is CSASVSGQDFNEQFF. The CDR3 bases are TGCAGTGCTAGCGTCTCGGGACAGGATTTCAATGAGCAGTTCTTC.

This clonotype was counted ten times or more. V is TRBV20-1 and J is TRBJ2-7; D ambiguous. V was trimmed by 6 bases and J by 3 bases, leaving 15 bases between them. This CDR3 contains 13 residues. Looked up from germline, CDR1 is DFQATT and CDR2 is SNEGSKA (reference sequence). This CDR3 reads CSARFPSFYEQYF. The DNA for the CDR3 is TGCAGTGCCCGCTTTCCTTCTTTCTACGAGCAGTACTTC.

In its sample, this clonotype was seen a few times. The chain combines TRBV7-9 with TRBJ2-5; TRBD1 agrees at 7 bases. CDR3 length: 15 residues. The V gene's germline CDR1 is SEHNR and CDR2 FQNEAQ (reference sequence). Trimming took 3 bases from V and 4 from J; bases not matched to a gene: 8. CDR3: CASSFTGVGRETQYF. The DNA for the CDR3 is TGTGCCAGCAGCTTTACAGGGGTAGGACGAGAGACCCAGTACTTC.